The 32 T cell receptor beta chains reported below all come from one sample, sequenced in a study of Ad26.COV2.S vaccination and SARS-CoV-2 variants. Stated treatment: some 20 received Ad26.COV2.S at low or high dose, single or two shots; about five received placebo; per-sample allocation not given. Sampling was done on day 63 after the first vaccine or placebo injection. Sequenced by immunoSEQ multiplex PCR; TCRdb stores in-frame clones only, minus some. The table includes approximately 280,000 clones, more than 70% detected once. The material sequenced was peripheral blood, taken in a trial of Ad26.COV2.S vaccine versus placebo. These receptors were collected from a person between 18 and 65 years old who received the Ad26.COV2.S COVID-19 vaccine or a placebo.

V and J are TRBV9 and TRBJ2-1; possibly TRBD1 or TRBD2 for D (6 bases each). The germline V gene encodes CDR1 SGDLS and CDR2 YYNGEE. Trimming removed 0 bases at V and 2 bases at J, with 9 bases between. The CDR3 is made up of 15 amino acids. CDR3 protein: CASSVVGGPYNEQFF. In DNA, the CDR3 is TGTGCCAGCAGCGTAGTTGGGGGGCCCTACAATGAGCAGTTCTTC.

This chain's CDR3 is CASSLSGGLSSYNEQFF. The CDR3 DNA reads as TGCGCCAGCAGTCTTAGCGGGGGCCTTAGCTCCTACAATGAGCAGTTCTTC. The chain carries TRBV5-1 and TRBJ2-1; TRBD2 matches 9 bases. Germline assignment: CDR1 SGHRS and CDR2 YFSETQ. This CDR3 region has 17 residues. The V and J ends lost 5 bases and 0 bases, in that order; junction bases with no gene match: 9.

This clone has a single count. V is TRBV28 and J is TRBJ1-5; 7 positions agree with TRBD1. The CDR3 length is 14 residues. With V trimmed by 6 bases and J by 5 bases, 7 bases remained unmatched. Germline values: CDR1 MDHEN, CDR2 SYDVKM. CDR3 region: CASRVGTDYQPQHF. In DNA form, the CDR3 reads TGTGCCAGCAGAGTAGGGACAGACTATCAGCCCCAGCATTTT. Full variable domain (missing parts from reference TRBV28 and TRBJ1-5): DVKVTQSSRYLVKRTGEKVFLECVQDMDHENMFWYRQDPGLGLRLIYFSYDVKMKEKGDIPEGYSVSREKKERFSLILESASTNQTSMYLCASRVGTDYQPQHFGDGTRLSIL.

The chain is built from TRBV16 and TRBJ1-1; D unclear. CDR3 length equals 14 residues. V was cut by 3 bases and J by 5 bases, with 13 bases left in between. Per the germline V gene, CDR1 is KGHSY and CDR2 is FQNENV. This CDR3 is CASSHRGGGTEAFF. CDR3 DNA: TGTGCCAGCAGCCATCGAGGCGGAGGGACTGAAGCTTTCTTT.

The rearrangement links TRBV29-1 to TRBJ1-2; 9 nucleotides line up with TRBD1. Trimming at V came to 3 bases and at J to 8 bases, leaving 4 bases not matched to a gene. The germline V gene has CDR1 SQVTM and CDR2 ANQGSEA. This CDR3 contains 12 residues. CDR3 loop: CSVEKGTGGYTF. CDR3 sequence (DNA): TGCAGCGTTGAGAAAGGGACAGGGGGCTACACCTTC.

The V and J genes are TRBV12-3 or TRBV12-4 and TRBJ1-4; D gene uncertain. V was shortened by 6 bases and J by 0 bases, with 5 bases between the two germline ends. The CDR3 spans 13 residues. CDR3 coding DNA: TGTGCCAGCAGCTGGGCAACTAATGAAAAACTGTTTTTT. Its translation is CASSWATNEKLFF.

The V gene is TRBV7-9, the J gene TRBJ1-4; possibly TRBD1 for D (5 bases). Trimming shortened V by 3 bases and J by 5 bases, and 10 bases separated the two germline ends. Germline V gene lookup returns CDR1 SEHNR and CDR2 FQNEAQ (reference sequence). The CDR3 totals 14 residues. CDR3: CASSLMGGNEKLFF. CDR3 coding DNA: TGTGCCAGCAGCTTGATGGGGGGAAATGAAAAACTGTTTTTT.

The CDR3 DNA is TGTGCCAGCAGGCCCACTTTCGCGTCTACGCAGTATTTT. Translated, it gives CASRPTFASTQYF. The chain is built from TRBV2 and TRBJ2-3; D ambiguous. V lost 6 bases and J 8 bases, leaving 15 bases between the germline ends. The CDR3 has 13 residues. The germline CDR1 and CDR2 sequences are SNHLY and FYNNEI.

The chain has TRBV15 and TRBJ1-4; D remains unclear. Trimming removed 0 bases at V and 3 bases at J, with 5 bases between. The V gene's germline CDR1 is LNHNV and CDR2 YYDKDF (reference sequence). The CDR3 contains 14 residues. The CDR3 nucleotides read TGTGCCACCAGCAGAGACCAGGCTAATGAAAAACTGTTTTTT. Its protein is CATSRDQANEKLFF.

V is TRBV28 and J is TRBJ1-6; TRBD1 agrees at 8 bases. Per germline, CDR1 MDHEN and CDR2 SYDVKM. J gave up 0 bases and V 10 bases, and 8 bases lay outside the gene matches. The CDR3 spans 16 residues. CDR3 residues: CAILGQGRSYNSPLHF. DNA for the CDR3: TGTGCCATCCTAGGACAGGGCCGCTCCTATAATTCACCCCTCCACTTT.

The chain is built from TRBV18 and TRBJ2-1, with D perhaps being TRBD1 or TRBD2 (5 bases each). Germline CDR1 KGHSH, CDR2 LQKENI. The CDR3 is 13 amino acids. V was trimmed by 6 bases and J by 7 bases, leaving 13 bases between them. The CDR3 spells CASSGEGKNEQFF. CDR3 nucleotide sequence: TGTGCCAGCTCGGGGGAAGGGAAGAATGAGCAGTTCTTC.

This clone was observed a few times. This sequence joins TRBV7-9 and TRBJ1-3; D is perhaps TRBD1 (5 bases). The V gene lost 1 base and the J gene lost 0 bases, with 7 bases spanning the gap. The CDR3 contains 15 residues. The V gene's germline CDR1 is SEHNR and CDR2 FQNEAQ (reference sequence). CDR3 amino acids: CASSLGGTSGNTIYF. Here the CDR3 DNA reads TGTGCCAGCAGCTTAGGAGGGACCTCTGGAAACACCATATATTTT.

V is TRBV4-1 and J is TRBJ1-1, with D unclear. Germline CDR1 MGHRA, CDR2 YSYEKL. Trimming removed 1 base at V and 1 base at J, with 10 bases between. The CDR3 contains 15 residues. The CDR3 DNA is TGCGCCAGCAGCCAAGGTCACAGCTCGAACACTGAAGCTTTCTTT. Its protein is CASSQGHSSNTEAFF.

This clone was recorded once. This sequence joins TRBV18 and TRBJ2-2; maybe TRBD2 (5 bases). With 2 bases removed from V and 5 bases from J, the gap between germline ends came to 12 bases. Germline V gene sequence: CDR1 KGHSH, CDR2 LQKENI. CDR3 length: 15 amino acids. This chain's CDR3 is CASSPWRGNTGELFF. Here the CDR3 DNA reads TGTGCCAGCTCACCATGGAGAGGGAATACCGGGGAGCTGTTTTTT.

The chain links TRBV18 to TRBJ1-1; 7 bases agree with TRBD1. Unmatched junction bases numbered 8, after V lost 1 base and J lost 3 bases. Germline V gene lookup returns CDR1 KGHSH and CDR2 LQKENI. This CDR3 has 16 residues. The CDR3 loop is CASSPQGAALDTEAFF. The CDR3 DNA is TGTGCCAGCTCACCACAGGGGGCGGCCTTGGACACTGAAGCTTTCTTT. Combining the CDR3 with reference TRBV18 and TRBJ1-1 gives the whole variable domain NAGVMQNPRHLVRRRGQEARLRCSPMKGHSHVYWYRQLPEEGLKFMVYLQKENIIDESGMPKERFSAEFPKEGPSILRIQQVVRGDSAAYFCASSPQGAALDTEAFFGQGTRLTVV.

V usage is TRBV7-9 and J usage is TRBJ2-2; the D gene is possibly TRBD2 (6 bases). Germline-derived CDR1 and CDR2 are SEHNR and FQNEAQ (reference sequence). This CDR3 is built from 13 residues. The V end lost 5 bases, the J end lost 6 bases, and 10 bases lay between the germline ends. DNA for the CDR3: TGTGCCAGCAGCGGGGAGGAGGCCGGGGAGCTGTTTTTT. Residues: CASSGEEAGELFF. Based on the CDR3 plus reference TRBV7-9 and TRBJ2-2, the full variable domain is DTGVSQNPRHKITKRGQNVTFRCDPISEHNRLYWYRQTLGQGPEFLTYFQNEAQLEKSRLLSDRFSAERPKGSFSTLEIQRTEQGDSAMYLCASSGEEAGELFFGEGSRLTVL.

V usage is TRBV29-1 and J usage is TRBJ2-5; no reliable D call. The germline V gene has CDR1 SQVTM and CDR2 ANQGSEA. This CDR3 is 12 amino acids long. V gave up 4 bases and J gave up 4 bases, with 10 bases separating them. CDR3 nucleotides: TGCAGCGTTGCCAGACGAGGAGAGACCCAGTACTTC. It is translated as CSVARRGETQYF.

V gene TRBV27 combines with J gene TRBJ2-7; D might be TRBD1 (6 bases). V lost 3 bases to trimming and J lost 3 bases, with 12 bases between them. CDR1 MNHEY and CDR2 SMNVEV come from the germline V gene (reference sequence). The CDR3 totals 14 residues. DNA for the CDR3: TGTGCCAGCAGTTTGACAGGCTGGGGCTACGAGCAGTACTTC. It specifies CASSLTGWGYEQYF.

In its sample, this clone was seen once. The rearrangement uses TRBV30 and TRBJ1-1, with D unclear. Germline CDR1 reads GTSNPN; CDR2 reads SVGIG (reference sequence). V lost 0 bases and J 3 bases, leaving 8 bases between the germline ends. This CDR3 has 13 amino acids. The CDR3 loop reads CAWSVGRYTEAFF. In DNA form, the CDR3 reads TGTGCCTGGAGTGTTGGCAGATACACTGAAGCTTTCTTT.

Only one count was recorded for this clone. The chain joins TRBV2 to TRBJ2-7; 9 nucleotides match TRBD2. The CDR3 has 14 amino acids. Germline values: CDR1 SNHLY, CDR2 FYNNEI. The ends lost 8 bases at V and 4 bases at J; junction bases unmatched: 9. The CDR3 protein is CASRGGLATYEQYF. The DNA for the CDR3 is TGTGCCAGCCGGGGGGGACTAGCTACGTACGAGCAGTACTTC.

This chain links TRBV5-1 with TRBJ1-4; 11 bases are a match to TRBD1. There are 14 residues in the CDR3. The V and J ends lost 3 bases and 13 bases, in that order; junction bases with no gene match: 8. The V gene's germline CDR1 is SGHRS and CDR2 YFSETQ. In DNA, the CDR3 is TGCGCCAGCAGCTCGGGGACAGGGGGAGATATACTGTTTTTT. This translates into CASSSGTGGDILFF.

The V and J genes are TRBV5-8 and TRBJ2-5; TRBD1 matches at 7 bases. The CDR3 extends over 13 amino acids. V shed 2 bases, J shed 4 bases, and the junction held 2 bases outside the gene matches. Germline values: CDR1 SGHTS, CDR2 YDEGEE. As DNA, the CDR3 is TGTGCCAGCAGCTTCAGGACAGGAGAGACCCAGTACTTC. Amino acids: CASSFRTGETQYF.

V gene TRBV2 combines with J gene TRBJ1-4, with D unresolved. The CDR3 sequence is 14 residues long. CDR1 SNHLY and CDR2 FYNNEI come from the germline V gene. The germline V and J ends were trimmed by 4 bases and 0 bases, with 6 bases remaining between them. In DNA form, the CDR3 reads TGTGCCAGCAGTGTTGGCCCAACTAATGAAAAACTGTTTTTT. This encodes CASSVGPTNEKLFF.

This chain uses TRBV2 with TRBJ1-5, with 8 bases aligning to TRBD1. The junction had 7 bases not matched to a gene; V was cut back by 5 bases and J by 1 base. The CDR3 contains 16 residues. Germline assignment: CDR1 SNHLY and CDR2 FYNNEI. The CDR3 loop reads CASSLQGAASNQPQHF. The CDR3 coding sequence is TGTGCCAGCAGTCTTCAGGGGGCGGCGAGCAATCAGCCCCAGCATTTT.

The chain links TRBV6-5 to TRBJ2-7, with 9 bases aligning to TRBD1. This CDR3 has 13 amino acids. Germline values: CDR1 MNHEY, CDR2 SVGAGI. J gave up 2 bases and V 6 bases, and 2 bases lay outside the gene matches. CDR3 protein: CASRGTGPYEQYF. The CDR3 DNA reads as TGTGCCAGCAGGGGGACAGGGCCCTACGAGCAGTACTTC.

The genes are TRBV14 and TRBJ2-1; TRBD2 aligns across 10 bases. Germline V CDR1 and CDR2: SGHDN, FVKESK. Trimming took 4 bases from V and 4 from J; bases not matched to a gene: 1. The CDR3 is 14 residues long. The CDR3 DNA sequence: TGTGCCAGCAGCCGGACTAGCGGATACAATGAGCAGTTCTTC. This translates into CASSRTSGYNEQFF.

V and J are TRBV5-6 and TRBJ2-7; 10 nucleotides agree with TRBD2. V lost 2 bases to trimming and J lost 3 bases; unmatched junction nucleotides: 5. Germline assignment: CDR1 SGHDT and CDR2 YYEEEE. The CDR3 has 15 amino acids. The CDR3 reads CASSFLAGALYEQYF. The CDR3 coding sequence is TGTGCCAGCAGCTTTCTAGCGGGGGCCCTCTACGAGCAGTACTTC.

This chain connects TRBV6-1 to TRBJ1-1; TRBD1 is a possible D gene (5 bases). V gave up 4 bases and J gave up 1 base, with 16 bases separating them. Germline V gives CDR1 MNHNS, CDR2 SASEGT. The CDR3 is 16 amino acids. CDR3: CASSARQTERNTEAFF. DNA for the CDR3: TGTGCCAGCAGTGCGAGACAGACCGAAAGGAACACTGAAGCTTTCTTT.

The chain combines TRBV11-2 with TRBJ2-3; maybe TRBD1 (5 bases). The germline V and J ends were trimmed by 5 bases and 5 bases, with 8 bases remaining between them. Germline assignment: CDR1 SGHAT and CDR2 FQNNGV. The CDR3 runs 12 residues. CDR3 region: CASSMQGDTQYF. The CDR3 DNA reads TGTGCCAGCAGCATGCAGGGAGATACGCAGTATTTT.

The chain employs TRBV27 and TRBJ2-7, with D tentatively TRBD1 (6 bases). The V end lost 2 bases, the J end lost 3 bases, and 11 bases lay between the germline ends. Germline V CDR1 and CDR2: MNHEY, SMNVEV (reference sequence). CDR3 length: 14 amino acids. The CDR3 coding sequence is TGTGCCAGCAGTTTAACAGGGTTCGTCTACGAGCAGTACTTC. Translating it yields CASSLTGFVYEQYF.

This chain connects TRBV30 to TRBJ2-1; D is uncertain. V shed 0 bases and J shed 7 bases, with 10 bases lying between them. From germline, CDR1 is GTSNPN and CDR2 SVGIG (reference sequence). CDR3 length: 13 residues. CDR3 in DNA: TGTGCCTGGAGTGTACTGCTTCGAAATGAGCAGTTCTTC. This gives the protein CAWSVLLRNEQFF.

V gene TRBV5-4 combines with J gene TRBJ1-4, with D possibly TRBD1 on 5 matching bases. This CDR3 has 15 residues. V lost 4 bases to trimming and J lost 10 bases, with 20 bases between them. CDR1 and CDR2 from the germline V gene are SGHNT and YYREEE (reference sequence). The CDR3 loop reads CASSASGGVFGKLFF. For the CDR3, the DNA is TGTGCCAGCAGCGCCTCCGGGGGGGTTTTCGGAAAACTGTTTTTT.